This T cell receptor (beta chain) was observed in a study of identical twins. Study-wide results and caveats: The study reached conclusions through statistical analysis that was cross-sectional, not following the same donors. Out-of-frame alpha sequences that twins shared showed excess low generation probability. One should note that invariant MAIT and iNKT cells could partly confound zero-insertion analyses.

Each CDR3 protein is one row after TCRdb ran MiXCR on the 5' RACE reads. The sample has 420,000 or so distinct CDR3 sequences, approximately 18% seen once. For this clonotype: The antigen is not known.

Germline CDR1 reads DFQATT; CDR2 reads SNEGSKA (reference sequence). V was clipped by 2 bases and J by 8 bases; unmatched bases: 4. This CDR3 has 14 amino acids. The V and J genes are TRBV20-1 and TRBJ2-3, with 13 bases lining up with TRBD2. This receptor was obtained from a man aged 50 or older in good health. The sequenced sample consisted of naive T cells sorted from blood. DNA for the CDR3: TGCAGTGCTAGAACTAGCGGGGGGGCGGGTACGCAGTATTTT. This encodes CSARTSGGAGTQYF.